This entry describes one TCR beta chain. It has no known antigen specificity. There are no base qualities to consult, and no much larger clone falls within one base. This sample is drawn from a study of cytomegalovirus exposure and HLA in healthy donors listed by TCRdb under 2017. For context, the study as a whole: In an earlier analysis of approximately 500 of the donors, less than 350 Gb of sequence data and roughly 100 million unique TCR beta sequences from roughly 200 million T cells were reported. About 300 gigabases of sequencing data and approximately 85 million unique TCR sequences were included in an early release covering roughly 600 HLA-typed donors. Of the 300 to 450 genotyped donors, roughly 76% were placed in the genetic ancestry cluster associated with self-reported Caucasian donors. The study was designed to test whether signatures of past pathogen exposure could be identified by cataloging public T cell receptors. The study profiled the T cell repertoires of around 700 subjects by immunosequencing and related them to cytomegalovirus serostatus. Along with the roughly 700-subject first cohort, a separate validation cohort of over a hundred different subjects was used. High-throughput TCR immunosequencing, statistical association of individual TCRs with disease status, and machine learning were combined to predict cytomegalovirus infection status. In a later analysis, previously published TCR beta repertoires from 550 to 750 donors were re-analyzed and high-resolution HLA genotyping was added so that TCR occurrence patterns could be studied. In the later analysis, no new phenotypic data were used to find candidate immune exposures; instead, reliance was placed on TCR beta sequences and their occurrence across donors. To decide whether each TCR beta V gene segment behaved as functional or pseudogenic, an earlier analysis of some 600 of the donors relied on high-throughput TCR beta sequencing. Alongside the repertoire data, information on donor age, sex, ethnicity and CMV serostatus was compiled. A later genetic analysis used genome-wide SNP genotypes for about 65% of the 666 donors, treating that subset as a discovery cohort. Every discovery cohort repertoire had been produced on one sequencing platform. HLA typing included class I and class II loci at four-digit resolution. The number of donors typed differed by locus, with about 629-630 for A, B, C, DRB1 and DQB1, roughly 520 for DQA1, over 600 for DPA1, and 400 to 490 for DPB1. Several DR-DQ haplotypes were handled as single units for association and clustering because linkage in the cohort was strong. On average, around 240,000 unique TCR beta nucleotide sequences were sequenced per donor among several hundred genotyped donors of the cohort, with roughly 18% of those sequences being non-productive.

Library preparation used the immunoSEQ multiplex PCR assay. For the multiplex PCR, a mixture combining 60 forward primers for TCR Vbeta segments and 13 reverse primers for TCR Jbeta segments was used. The CDR3 region of rearranged TCR beta genes was amplified from genomic DNA with a multiplex PCR assay. The amplified TCR beta libraries were sequenced on the Illumina HiSeq System as 87-base-pair reads. The source study handled its data this way. In a later analysis, some 80 million unique TCR beta chains were counted across the 500 to 850 repertoires, and approximately 9.9 million of these chains were shared by at least two donors. A nearest-neighbor algorithm error-corrected the raw reads and collapsed the reads into unique sequences, merging closely related sequences to remove PCR and sequencing errors. V, D and J gene segments were assigned by aligning CDR3 sequences to IMGT reference sequences. Each retained sequence needed at least a six-nucleotide match to both a V gene segment and a J gene segment. A rearrangement counted as productive if the CDR3 had no stop codons and remained in frame with V and J, and every other rearrangement counted as non-productive. CDR3 was defined according to IMGT convention as the region running from the second conserved V-encoded cysteine to the conserved J-encoded phenylalanine. Sequences without an unambiguous match to a single V gene segment were excluded from the earlier analysis of a few hundred of the donors. In an earlier analysis of about 590 of the donors, a V segment was called functional when productive rearrangements were above 56.7%, and segregating when the standard deviation between donors exceeded 5%. A statistical classification framework was built to diagnose cytomegalovirus status from the catalog of TCR beta chain sequences. In a later analysis, V and J genes were assigned by comparing TCR nucleotide sequences against IMGT/GENE-DB human TR gene sequences. Using the TCRdist pipeline, a later analysis assigned CDR3 sequences along with most-parsimonious VDJ recombination scenarios. In a later analysis, each TCR beta chain was defined by its CDR3 amino acid sequence together with its V-gene family, and reads without a unique V-gene family were excluded. To address suspected cross-contamination and a sequencing artifact, a later analysis removed around 600 highly shared, low-generation-probability nucleotide sequences. For each public chain, a later analysis derived a clonal expansion index from normalized ranks of inferred template counts within each repertoire. In a later analysis, generation probabilities were computed using a VDJ recombination model fitted to out-of-frame rearrangements, and the results were checked against IGoR. A later analysis scored TCR-TCR, TCR-HLA and TCR-CMV co-occurrence with hypergeometric tests, applying a repertoire-size bias correction to TCR pairs. A later analysis estimated false discovery rates by permuting HLA or CMV assignments 20 times. A later analysis grouped co-occurring TCRs with DBSCAN, adding TCRdist sequence similarity when clustering within HLA-allele-positive subsets. For co-occurrence clustering, repertoires with fewer than 30,000 or more than 120,000 public chains were excluded, along with five repertoires with anomalous nucleotide sharing. TCRdb provides this immuneACCESS table in a form limited to in-frame rearrangements. Some clones are lacking; in checked studies, under half of them reflect an unresolved V gene, and why the rest are absent is not known. V, J and clone size were drawn from that table, and D and trimming were deduced from the DNA. The sample table contains around 170,000 clones; only one count was recorded for less than 90% of them. The ten largest make up roughly 1.4% of the sample.

General conclusions and limits of the study: Assigning TCR associations to individual alleles was difficult when HLA alleles, especially DR and DQ, strongly co-occurred. A total of fewer than 200 TCR beta chains were listed by the study as associated with cytomegalovirus. Correlated functional status among segregating V segments might reflect linkage disequilibrium, but an unknown experimental factor could not be ruled out. The cohort was sequenced for TCR beta chains only, and without alpha or paired-chain data the features that could be detected were limited. In a later analysis, HLA-associated TCR beta chains were found to be more clonally expanded and to have lower generation probabilities than equally common non-associated chains. A further reported finding was that TCR beta sequences accurately predicted the HLA-A and HLA-B alleles for most subjects in the first cohort. Because HLA typing was missing for some donors at each locus, association tests included only the typed subset. According to a later analysis, most CMV-associated TCR beta chains appeared to be HLA-restricted, and the HLA associations seemed to be driven largely by CMV exposure. Most TCR sequences were observed very rarely across donors, whereas some public TCRs were present in many individuals. Three of the identified cytomegalovirus-associated TCR beta chains were confirmed in vitro to be specific for cytomegalovirus antigens. In a later analysis, TCR association rates were found to vary across HLA loci, with the most associated TCRs seen for DRB1 alleles and the fewest for HLA-C alleles. A later analysis associated about 17,000 TCR beta sequences with specific HLA alleles at a false discovery rate of 0.05. In a later genetic analysis, a missense DCLRE1C variant was associated with V-gene and J-gene trimming of TCR beta chains, and the association was replicated in an independent cohort. Roughly uniform sequencing depth across donors was assumed in presence/absence analyses, although this assumption may not hold. The only immune exposure information available for the cohort was CMV serostatus. In both the original and validation cohorts, the classifier was reported to diagnose cytomegalovirus status with high specificity and sensitivity. Approximately 16 rarely observed V segments, including chromosome 9 orphons, were excluded from the earlier analysis of about 610 of the donors because counts were too low. According to the authors, the approach could potentially be generalized to other disease states and immunological phenotypes. The sequencing pipeline was judged likely to have produced a cluster of highly shared sequence variants as a technical artifact. According to a later analysis, parvovirus B19, influenza, CMV and Epstein-Barr virus appeared linked to several top co-occurrence clusters. An earlier analysis of 587 of the donors showed that most TCR beta V segments appeared in productive rearrangements either about 90% or about 30% of the time, which broadly matched IMGT annotations. Some IMGT-functional V segments, including TRBV6-2 and TRBV6-3, could not be distinguished by the 87-base-pair reads and were therefore excluded. Compared with the approximately 720-donor mean, donors in an Asian-associated ancestry cluster had fewer N-insertions in productive TCRs, according to a later genetic analysis.

After removal of 5 bases from V and 3 bases from J, the junction retains 6 bases not matched to a gene. The CDR3 contains 16 residues, cysteine and phenylalanine counted. Of the read, only the CDR3 DNA is kept; its 48 bases are in frame from base 1. Via the germline V gene, CDR1 is WSHSY and CDR2 SAAADI. In total, roughly 670 healthy bone marrow donors made up the cohort. All cohort members were sampled while nominally healthy, although unrecorded immune exposures were likely present. The donor was CMV seropositive and was included in the group of 250 to 300 seropositive cohort members. A peripheral blood sample was collected from each donor, and TCR beta sequencing was performed on peripheral blood mononuclear cells. Genomic DNA extraction from the blood cell samples was performed with the Qiagen DNeasy Blood Extraction Kit.

The chain is made from TRBV10-2 and TRBJ2-2; 10 central bases correspond to TRBD2. The sequenced sample was PBMCs. The clonotype was recovered from a girl aged 10 to 17 in good health and CMV-seropositive. The CDR3 amino acid sequence is: CASSRTSGGDTGELFF. The DNA reads as follows: TGCGCCAGCAGTAGGACTAGCGGAGGAGACACCGGGGAGCTGTTTTTT.